The 30 T cell receptor beta chains reported below all come from one sample, sequenced in a study of blood T cell repertoires in COVID-19. The data were produced by immunoSEQ multiplex PCR, yet TCRdb's version contains in-frame clones alone and is incomplete. The repertoire consists of some 31,000 clones, with 85% occurring once and the leading ten covering about 14%. Sequencing input: peripheral blood. The receptors stem from a human donor with acute or convalescent COVID-19. The donor label of this sample is uncertain.

The rearrangement uses TRBV4-1 and TRBJ2-1, with TRBD2 matching over 8 bases. V shed 3 bases and J 6 bases; nucleotides not matched to a gene: 10. The germline CDR1 and CDR2 sequences are MGHRA and YSYEKL. CDR3 length: 16 residues. CDR3 DNA: TGCGCCAGCAGCCAGCCAGGGAGCGGGAGTGGCAATGAGCAGTTCTTC. Translated: CASSQPGSGSGNEQFF.

The chain carries TRBV6-5 and TRBJ2-1; TRBD2 aligns across 11 bases. Germline CDR1 and CDR2: MNHEY and SVGAGI. The trim removed 6 bases at V and 8 bases at J, leaving 9 bases unmatched. This CDR3 is 15 amino acids long. Written as DNA, the CDR3 is TGTGCCAGCAGGCTAGGACTAGCGGGTACTGATGAGCAGTTCTTC. This sequence encodes CASRLGLAGTDEQFF.

The chain recombines TRBV5-1 with TRBJ2-7; a weak D match, TRBD1 (5 bases). Germline V gene lookup returns CDR1 SGHRS and CDR2 YFSETQ. V dropped 3 bases and J dropped 3 bases, with 7 bases sitting between them. This CDR3 has 12 residues. CDR3 residues: CASSWGGYEQYF. The CDR3 DNA reads TGCGCCAGCAGCTGGGGCGGCTACGAGCAGTACTTC.

The chain combines TRBV6-1 with TRBJ1-5; D gene ambiguous. CDR1 and CDR2 from the germline V gene are MNHNS and SASEGT. The CDR3 spans 13 residues. Between the trimmed V and J ends, which lost 2 bases and 0 bases, there was a span of 2 bases. As DNA, the CDR3 is TGTGCCAGCAGTGAACTTAGCAATCAGCCCCAGCATTTT. Its translation is CASSELSNQPQHF.

Here the CDR3 DNA reads TGTGCCAGCAGCTCAGGACAGGGGACACCTAATGAAAAACTGTTTTTT. It yields the protein CASSSGQGTPNEKLFF. The chain employs TRBV5-5 and TRBJ1-4; 9 bases are a match to TRBD1. V lost 3 bases to trimming and J lost 3 bases; unmatched junction nucleotides: 6. CDR3 length: 16 residues. Germline values: CDR1 SGHKS, CDR2 YYEKEE (reference sequence).

This sequence joins TRBV5-1 and TRBJ1-4, with 8 nucleotides matching TRBD1. Germline trimming cut 3 bases from V and 3 bases from J; bases unmatched to any gene: 4. The CDR3 has 15 amino acids. CDR1 and CDR2 (germline): SGHRS, YFSETQ. CDR3 protein: CASSSGGLANEKLFF. CDR3 DNA: TGCGCCAGCAGCTCAGGGGGCTTGGCTAATGAAAAACTGTTTTTT.

This chain uses TRBV6-6 with TRBJ1-4; 10 positions agree with TRBD1. Per germline, CDR1 MNHNY and CDR2 SVGAGI (reference sequence). V shed 7 bases and J 8 bases; nucleotides not matched to a gene: 7. The CDR3 consists of 14 residues. The DNA of the CDR3 is TGTGCCAGCACCTCGGGACAGGGGTGGGAAAAACTGTTTTTT. Translation gives CASTSGQGWEKLFF.

CDR3 DNA: TGTGCCAGCAGCCAGGGACTAGCGGAGACCTACGAGCAGTACTTC. This sequence encodes CASSQGLAETYEQYF. The chain employs TRBV4-2 and TRBJ2-7, with 11 bases fitting TRBD2. Germline V CDR1 and CDR2: LGHNA, YNFKEQ. The CDR3 runs to 15 residues. Trimming took 3 bases from V and 2 from J; bases not matched to a gene: 3.

The J gene is TRBJ1-5, the V gene TRBV6-5; 7 positions agree with TRBD1. The CDR3 extends over 15 amino acids. Germline V CDR1 and CDR2: MNHEY, SVGAGI. Losses at the gene ends were 0 bases for V and 3 bases for J; bases not matched to a gene: 2. CDR3 loop: CASSYSGQSNQPQHF. The CDR3 DNA is TGTGCCAGCAGTTACTCGGGACAGTCCAATCAGCCCCAGCATTTT.

The chain joins TRBV30 to TRBJ2-4, with 9 bases identical to TRBD2. The CDR3 extends over 15 amino acids. V lost 2 bases to trimming and J lost 9 bases; unmatched junction nucleotides: 11. Germline V gene data show CDR1 as GTSNPN and CDR2 as SVGIG (reference sequence). The CDR3 DNA follows: TGTGCCTGGAGTCCTAGCGGGATCCACAGGGGCATTCAGTACTTC. This codes for CAWSPSGIHRGIQYF.

In DNA form, the CDR3 reads TGTGCCAGCAGCCAACCCAGCGGGACTAGCGGTACTTCGGCCTACGAGCAGTACTTC. Translating gives CASSQPSGTSGTSAYEQYF. V gene TRBV7-2 combines with J gene TRBJ2-7; 11 bases match TRBD2. The V gene's germline CDR1 is SGHTA and CDR2 FQGNSA. CDR3 length: 19 amino acids. The V and J ends lost 5 bases and 2 bases, in that order; junction bases with no gene match: 17.

The CDR3 here is CASSVGRGQGPQYF. The CDR3, as DNA: TGTGCCAGCAGCGTAGGGCGGGGGCAAGGTCCCCAGTACTTC. The chain joins TRBV9 to TRBJ2-5; TRBD2 is a possible D gene (7 bases). Trimming left V 0 bases short and J 9 bases short, with 15 bases between. The CDR3 is made up of 14 amino acids. The germline V gene has CDR1 SGDLS and CDR2 YYNGEE.

The J gene is TRBJ2-7, the V gene TRBV5-4, with D tentatively TRBD2 (5 bases). V lost 4 bases and J 4 bases, leaving 12 bases between the germline ends. This CDR3 contains 13 residues. Germline lookup yields CDR1 SGHNT and CDR2 YYREEE (reference sequence). The CDR3 sequence is CASSVPGVYEQYF. The CDR3 DNA reads as TGTGCCAGCAGCGTCCCCGGGGTTTACGAGCAGTACTTC.

The rearrangement joins TRBV5-1 to TRBJ1-6; a weak D match, TRBD1 (6 bases). Germline V gene sequence: CDR1 SGHRS, CDR2 YFSETQ. The CDR3 covers 15 residues. Trimming left V 0 bases short and J 5 bases short, with 9 bases between. CDR3 DNA sequence: TGCGCCAGCAGCTTGGGTCAGGGGAATAATTCACCCCTCCACTTT. It yields the protein CASSLGQGNNSPLHF.

The chain combines TRBV6-2 or TRBV6-3 with TRBJ2-1; 9 bases fit TRBD2. Germline assignment: CDR1 MNHEY and CDR2 SVGEGT. The CDR3 is 14 residues long. The V and J ends lost 9 bases and 8 bases, in that order; junction bases with no gene match: 11. The CDR3 DNA follows: TGTGCCAGTAGTAACGGCGGGGGGGCCGATGAGCAGTTCTTC. This sequence encodes CASSNGGGADEQFF.

This chain connects TRBV30 to TRBJ2-3, with a possible D match to TRBD2 (6 bases). Per the germline V gene, CDR1 is GTSNPN and CDR2 is SVGIG (reference sequence). Trimming left V 3 bases short and J 6 bases short, with 13 bases between. This CDR3 has 13 residues. This CDR3 reads CAWSARLGDTQYF. DNA for the CDR3: TGTGCCTGGAGCGCCCGACTAGGGGATACGCAGTATTTT.

This chain joins TRBV5-4 and TRBJ2-3; 12 positions match TRBD2. The CDR3 spans 17 residues. From germline, CDR1 is SGHNT and CDR2 YYREEE (reference sequence). Trimming at V came to 2 bases and at J to 3 bases, leaving 7 bases not matched to a gene. The CDR3 here is CASSLRLAGVATDTQYF. CDR3 bases: TGTGCCAGCAGCTTAAGACTAGCGGGAGTTGCAACAGATACGCAGTATTTT.

The rearrangement links TRBV9 to TRBJ1-1, with TRBD1 as a possible D gene (6 bases). The length of the CDR3 is 14 residues. The V and J ends lost 4 bases and 3 bases respectively, with 13 bases between them. Per germline, CDR1 SGDLS and CDR2 YYNGEE. CDR3 bases: TGTGCCAGCAGCCTGGGGGCTGGGTACACTGAAGCTTTCTTT. Protein product: CASSLGAGYTEAFF.

This chain connects TRBV28 to TRBJ1-1, with a weak D call TRBD1 (5 bases). The V gene's germline CDR1 is MDHEN and CDR2 SYDVKM. The germline V and J ends were trimmed by 7 bases and 0 bases, with 12 bases remaining between them. This CDR3 contains 14 residues. CDR3 residues: CASISGDLNTEAFF. The CDR3 region has the DNA TGTGCCAGCATCTCGGGGGACTTGAACACTGAAGCTTTCTTT.

The chain is built from TRBV7-2 and TRBJ1-5, with TRBD1 matching 10 bases. The CDR3 sequence is 18 residues long. CDR1 is SGHTA, CDR2 FQGNSA, per germline. V was clipped by 4 bases and J by 1 base; unmatched bases: 10. CDR3 bases: TGTGCCAGCAGCTCAAAACCCCCGGGACAGGGGAGCAATCAGCCCCAGCATTTT. It specifies CASSSKPPGQGSNQPQHF.

This clone was seen a single time. The V call is TRBV6-2 or TRBV6-3, the J call TRBJ2-1, with TRBD2 matching over 12 bases. CDR1 is MNHEY and CDR2 is SVGEGT in the germline V gene. The CDR3 has 20 residues. The junction had 21 bases not matched to a gene; V was cut back by 6 bases and J by 6 bases. For the CDR3, the DNA is TGTGCCAGCAGCCCAAGATTTGAGGCTTGGCTAGCGGGGGGGCCCAATGAGCAGTTCTTC. Translated, it gives CASSPRFEAWLAGGPNEQFF.

The chain uses TRBV2 and TRBJ2-5, with TRBD2 matching 10 bases. Germline assignment: CDR1 SNHLY and CDR2 FYNNEI. Unmatched junction bases numbered 8, after V lost 0 bases and J lost 7 bases. This CDR3 contains 16 residues. CDR3 sequence: CASSEARASGRGTQYF. The CDR3 bases are TGTGCCAGCAGTGAAGCTAGGGCTAGCGGGAGAGGGACCCAGTACTTC.

This sequence joins TRBV10-2 and TRBJ1-2; D gene unclear. Trimming removed 4 bases at V and 3 bases at J, with 15 bases between. CDR1 and CDR2 (germline): WSHSY, SAAADI. CDR3 size: 15 residues. The CDR3 spells CASSVWEAYDYGYTF. As DNA, the CDR3 is TGCGCCAGCAGTGTCTGGGAGGCTTACGACTATGGCTACACCTTC.

V and J are TRBV6-2 or TRBV6-3 and TRBJ1-2, with D perhaps TRBD1 (6 bases). The ends were cut back, 6 bases at V and 8 bases at J, with 28 bases in the middle. CDR3 size: 17 residues. CDR1 is MNHEY and CDR2 is SVGEGT in the germline V gene. In DNA form, the CDR3 reads TGTGCCAGCAGCCCTCTCGGGGGGCAGAAGAGCCCCCAGGGCTACACCTTC. This translates into CASSPLGGQKSPQGYTF.

This chain links TRBV19 with TRBJ1-5, with D perhaps matching TRBD1 (6 bases). V was clipped by 6 bases and J by 0 bases, with 24 bases between them. The CDR3 runs 19 residues. The germline gives CDR1 LNHDA, CDR2 SQIVND (reference sequence). Here the CDR3 DNA reads TGTGCCAGTAGAACGGGCGGACAGTCATGGGGGTATAGCAATCAGCCCCAGCATTTT. This codes for CASRTGGQSWGYSNQPQHF.

This sequence joins TRBV27 and TRBJ1-2; perhaps TRBD1 as D (5 bases). CDR1 and CDR2 from the germline V gene are MNHEY and SMNVEV (reference sequence). The CDR3 is made up of 14 amino acids. V was shortened by 3 bases and J by 8 bases, with 16 bases between the two germline ends. CDR3 loop: CASSFRAGGEGYTF. In nucleotides, the CDR3 is TGTGCCAGCAGTTTCCGCGCCGGGGGGGAGGGCTACACCTTC.

This clone was counted only a few times. Different DNA sequences within this sample yield the same CDR3. The V gene is TRBV30, the J gene TRBJ1-2, with 8 bases identical to TRBD1. V trimming: 2 bases; J trimming: 4 bases; junction bases outside the gene matches: 3. The CDR3 length is 13 residues. Germline V lookup: CDR1 GTSNPN, CDR2 SVGIG (reference sequence). This CDR3 reads CAWSRDRPYGYTF. For the CDR3, the DNA is TGTGCCTGGAGTCGGGACAGGCCCTATGGCTACACCTTC.

The chain employs TRBV19 and TRBJ2-2; D perhaps matches TRBD2 (6 bases). The ends were cut back, 11 bases at V and 6 bases at J, with 19 bases in the middle. Germline V gene sequence: CDR1 LNHDA, CDR2 SQIVND (reference sequence). CDR3 length: 14 residues. The CDR3 nucleotides read TGTGCCTCCCAGCGGGCCGCCGCGGCCGGGGAGCTGTTTTTT. Protein: CASQRAAAAGELFF.

The chain is built from TRBV24-1 and TRBJ2-7, with 7 bases that match TRBD1. Germline CDR1 is KGHDR and CDR2 is SFDVKD. V dropped 12 bases and J dropped 2; count of bases not matched to a gene: 15. The length of the CDR3 is 15 residues. The CDR3 spells CASHNTLGQPYEQYF. CDR3 bases: TGTGCCTCCCACAACACCCTGGGACAGCCCTACGAGCAGTACTTC.

The rearrangement joins TRBV2 to TRBJ1-1, with 10 bases identical to TRBD1. Per germline, CDR1 SNHLY and CDR2 FYNNEI. V was clipped by 6 bases and J by 8 bases; unmatched bases: 3. This CDR3 comprises 12 residues. The CDR3 region has the DNA TGTGCCAGCAGAGGGACAGGGGCGGAAGCTTTCTTT. Translating it yields CASRGTGAEAFF.